These 32 T cell receptor beta chains share one sample of origin, sequenced in a study of blood T cell repertoires in COVID-19. Using immunoSEQ multiplex PCR, the repertoire was profiled, and TCRdb retains in-frame clones only, with some absent. The sample includes fewer than 65,000 clones, around 80% of them seen just once. Source material: peripheral blood. The receptors derive from a human donor in a cohort sampled during active COVID-19.

This clone was observed a single time. This chain joins TRBV6-2 or TRBV6-3 and TRBJ1-1; D gene unclear. The V end lost 2 bases, the J end lost 0 bases, and 7 bases lay between the germline ends. This CDR3 spans 14 amino acids. The germline CDR1 and CDR2 sequences are MNHEY and SVGEGT. DNA of the CDR3: TGTGCCAGCAGTTACCATTCTATGAACACTGAAGCTTTCTTT. Translating gives CASSYHSMNTEAFF.

In this sample, this clone turned up a few times. This chain connects TRBV6-5 to TRBJ1-2, with D possibly being TRBD1 (6 bases). Germline loops: CDR1 MNHEY, CDR2 SVGAGI. CDR3 length equals 13 residues. The V gene lost 7 bases and the J gene lost 4 bases, with 13 bases spanning the gap. CDR3 DNA: TGTGCCAGCACTCGGACAGCGCTCTATGGCTACACCTTC. It translates to CASTRTALYGYTF.

The chain has TRBV4-1 and TRBJ2-7; weak D call: TRBD1 (5 bases). CDR1 is MGHRA, CDR2 YSYEKL, per germline. V was trimmed by 1 base and J by 3 bases, leaving 13 bases between them. This CDR3 spans 15 amino acids. Here the CDR3 DNA reads TGCGCCAGCAGCCAAGTCTTGACAGATAGCTACGAGCAGTACTTC. Amino acid sequence: CASSQVLTDSYEQYF.

The chain links TRBV7-9 to TRBJ1-2, with D uncertain. The CDR3 is 14 residues long. CDR1 and CDR2 from the germline V gene are SEHNR and FQNEAQ (reference sequence). The V and J ends lost 5 bases and 0 bases respectively, with 10 bases between them. CDR3 DNA sequence: TGTGCCAGCAGCCATGGAGGGTCTAACTATGGCTACACCTTC. Its protein is CASSHGGSNYGYTF.

The CDR3 spells CASSLEGQHEAFF. CDR3 bases: TGTGCCAGCAGCTTGGAGGGACAGCATGAAGCTTTCTTT. The rearrangement joins TRBV5-4 to TRBJ1-1, with 7 bases that match TRBD1. Unmatched junction bases numbered 3, after V lost 0 bases and J lost 7 bases. The CDR3 runs 13 residues. The germline gives CDR1 SGHNT, CDR2 YYREEE (reference sequence).

The chain uses TRBV5-1 and TRBJ2-7, with D possibly matching TRBD2 (5 bases). V was shortened by 0 bases and J by 3 bases, with 13 bases between the two germline ends. The CDR3 covers 15 residues. Germline V gene lookup returns CDR1 SGHRS and CDR2 YFSETQ. CDR3 region: CASSLGEFLYYEQYF. The DNA of the CDR3 is TGCGCCAGCAGCTTGGGGGAGTTCTTATACTACGAGCAGTACTTC. Variable domain in full (rest from reference TRBV5-1 and TRBJ2-7): KAGVTQTPRYLIKTRGQQVTLSCSPISGHRSVSWYQQTPGQGLQFLFEYFSETQRNKGNFPGRFSGRQFSNSRSEMNVSTLELGDSALYLCASSLGEFLYYEQYFGPGTRLTVT.

CDR3 region: CASSPYSSYEQYF. As DNA, the CDR3 is TGTGCCAGCAGTCCCTATAGCTCCTACGAGCAGTACTTC. The chain combines TRBV28 with TRBJ2-7; no clear D. Deletions cut 5 bases from V and 0 bases from J, with 8 bases between. Germline values: CDR1 MDHEN, CDR2 SYDVKM. The CDR3 spans 13 residues.

The V gene is TRBV11-2, the J gene TRBJ2-7, with 10 positions matching TRBD2. Germline V CDR1 and CDR2: SGHAT, FQNNGV. V gave up 5 bases and J gave up 2 bases; unmatched junction bases: 3. The CDR3 extends over 14 amino acids. CDR3: CASSPSGGTYEQYF. CDR3 coding DNA: TGTGCCAGCAGCCCTAGCGGGGGTACCTACGAGCAGTACTTC.

This clone was picked up one time. The genes are TRBV2 and TRBJ2-7, with 8 bases lining up with TRBD1. Germline values: CDR1 SNHLY, CDR2 FYNNEI. This CDR3 has 15 amino acids. The V and J ends lost 5 bases and 2 bases, in that order; junction bases with no gene match: 8. CDR3 DNA: TGTGCCAGCAGTACTACAGGGGGGATCGCCTACGAGCAGTACTTC. Translation gives CASSTTGGIAYEQYF.

This clone was found a few times. V usage is TRBV6-2 or TRBV6-3 and J usage is TRBJ1-2; 8 bases fit TRBD1. V gave up 4 bases and J gave up 4 bases; unmatched junction bases: 8. The CDR3 spans 15 residues. Germline loops: CDR1 MNHEY, CDR2 SVGEGT. The CDR3 spells CASSLDGQGLYGYTF. The CDR3 DNA follows: TGTGCCAGCAGTTTGGATGGACAGGGACTCTATGGCTACACCTTC.

This clone is medium-sized. Other DNA sequences in the same sample also yield this CDR3. V is TRBV19 and J is TRBJ2-7; TRBD2 agrees at 9 bases. J gave up 0 bases and V 4 bases, and 1 base lay outside the gene matches. The germline CDR1 and CDR2 sequences are LNHDA and SQIVND (reference sequence). The CDR3 is 14 residues long. CDR3 in amino acids: CASSSGGGSYEQYF. The CDR3 bases are TGTGCCAGTAGTAGCGGGGGGGGCTCCTACGAGCAGTACTTC. Full variable domain (remainder filled in from reference TRBV19 and TRBJ2-7): DGGITQSPKYLFRKEGQNVTLSCEQNLNHDAMYWYRQDPGQGLRLIYYSQIVNDFQKGDIAEGYSVSREKKESFPLTVTSAQKNPTAFYLCASSSGGGSYEQYFGPGTRLTVT.

This clone was seen once. This chain joins TRBV25-1 and TRBJ1-4; D gene ambiguous. V gave up 5 bases and J gave up 0 bases, with 7 bases separating them. The CDR3 has 14 residues. In germline, CDR1 is MGHDK, CDR2 SYGVNS. CDR3 in amino acids: CASSTESTNEKLFF. In nucleotides, the CDR3 is TGTGCCAGCAGTACGGAGTCAACTAATGAAAAACTGTTTTTT. Complete variable domain (other parts from reference TRBV25-1 and TRBJ1-4): EADIYQTPRYLVIGTGKKITLECSQTMGHDKMYWYQQDPGMELHLIHYSYGVNSTEKGDLSSESTVSRIRTEHFPLTLESARPSHTSQYLCASSTESTNEKLFFGSGTQLSVL.

The chain is built from TRBV4-3 and TRBJ2-7, with D possibly being TRBD2 (8 bases). CDR3 length: 15 amino acids. Germline lookup yields CDR1 LGHNA and CDR2 YSLEER. Trimming removed 0 bases at V and 6 bases at J, with 15 bases between. In DNA, the CDR3 is TGCGCCAGCAGCCAAGATGGGACAGCGGGAGTCGAGCAGTACTTC. It encodes CASSQDGTAGVEQYF.

The chain has TRBV5-6 and TRBJ2-4; D is unresolved. Germline V gives CDR1 SGHDT, CDR2 YYEEEE. V was trimmed by 0 bases and J by 9 bases, leaving 10 bases between them. There are 13 residues in the CDR3. In DNA form, the CDR3 reads TGTGCCAGCAGCTTGGTGACTCTGGGCATTCAGTACTTC. This codes for CASSLVTLGIQYF.

The chain combines TRBV4-1 with TRBJ2-6; D may be TRBD2 (7 bases). The CDR3 loop spans 16 amino acids. CDR1 and CDR2 (germline): MGHRA, YSYEKL. Deletions cut 4 bases from V and 4 bases from J, with 14 bases between. The CDR3 DNA sequence: TGCGCCAGCAGCCCTTTAGGGGGGGTCGGGGCCAACGTCCTGACTTTC. Its protein is CASSPLGGVGANVLTF.

The chain uses TRBV4-1 and TRBJ2-7, with 9 bases matching TRBD1. This CDR3 has 15 residues. V shed 4 bases and J 4 bases; nucleotides not matched to a gene: 8. Germline CDR1 is MGHRA and CDR2 is YSYEKL. The CDR3 DNA reads TGCGCCAGCAGCCCTTACCAGGGGACAGGGTACGAGCAGTACTTC. It is translated as CASSPYQGTGYEQYF.

The chain is built from TRBV5-1 and TRBJ2-3; D is perhaps TRBD2 (6 bases). From germline, CDR1 is SGHRS and CDR2 YFSETQ. V was cut by 0 bases and J by 1 base, with 15 bases left in between. This CDR3 is 17 amino acids long. CDR3 bases: TGCGCCAGCAGCTTGGCCGGGGGAAAACGAGGCACAGATACGCAGTATTTT. It encodes CASSLAGGKRGTDTQYF.

The J gene is TRBJ2-1, the V gene TRBV7-9; D not resolved. V was cut by 2 bases and J by 3 bases, with 2 bases left in between. CDR3 length: 12 amino acids. Germline V gene lookup returns CDR1 SEHNR and CDR2 FQNEAQ (reference sequence). The CDR3 loop is CASSLLYNEQFF. The CDR3 coding sequence is TGTGCCAGCAGCTTACTCTACAATGAGCAGTTCTTC.

This chain's CDR3 is CASSIMRPGAFF. CDR3 DNA sequence: TGTGCCAGTAGTATTATGAGGCCTGGGGCTTTCTTT. The rearrangement links TRBV19 to TRBJ1-1; no clear D. The V and J ends lost 3 bases and 11 bases respectively, with 13 bases between them. Germline-derived CDR1 and CDR2 are LNHDA and SQIVND (reference sequence). This CDR3 contains 12 residues.

The chain has TRBV5-1 and TRBJ1-1; 8 bases match TRBD1. Per the germline V gene, CDR1 is SGHRS and CDR2 is YFSETQ. Unmatched junction bases numbered 2, after V lost 0 bases and J lost 7 bases. The CDR3 covers 13 residues. The CDR3 loop reads CASSLDRGIEAFF. In DNA, the CDR3 is TGCGCCAGCAGCTTGGACAGGGGGATTGAAGCTTTCTTT.

The chain's CDR3 is CASSFGTGGYEQYF. CDR3 DNA: TGTGCCAGCAGCTTCGGGACAGGGGGCTACGAGCAGTACTTC. This chain links TRBV7-2 with TRBJ2-7; 11 nucleotides match TRBD1. The length of the CDR3 is 14 residues. V trimming: 3 bases; J trimming: 3 bases; junction bases outside the gene matches: 1. Germline V gene lookup returns CDR1 SGHTA and CDR2 FQGNSA.

The gene calls are TRBV19 and TRBJ2-7; 7 bases map to TRBD1. Germline V gene data show CDR1 as LNHDA and CDR2 as SQIVND (reference sequence). The length of the CDR3 is 17 residues. V was clipped by 1 base and J by 2 bases; unmatched bases: 11. The CDR3 DNA is TGTGCCAGTAGTATAGTGTACGGGACAGTTACGACCTACGAGCAGTACTTC. Protein: CASSIVYGTVTTYEQYF.

V usage is TRBV5-6 and J usage is TRBJ2-7; 7 nucleotides align to TRBD2. V shed 4 bases and J 4 bases; nucleotides not matched to a gene: 11. This CDR3 region has 15 residues. CDR1 is SGHDT, CDR2 YYEEEE, per germline. CDR3 nucleotides: TGTGCCAGCAGCGGCTCTGGCGGGAGACAGTACGAGCAGTACTTC. Its protein is CASSGSGGRQYEQYF. Together with reference TRBV5-6 and TRBJ2-7, the CDR3 gives the full variable domain: DAGVTQSPTHLIKTRGQQVTLRCSPKSGHDTVSWYQQALGQGPQFIFQYYEEEERQRGNFPDRFSGHQFPNYSSELNVNALLLGDSALYLCASSGSGGRQYEQYFGPGTRLTVT.

V gene TRBV18 combines with J gene TRBJ2-7, with 7 bases fitting TRBD1. CDR3 size: 15 residues. Germline V gene lookup returns CDR1 KGHSH and CDR2 LQKENI. Trimming at V came to 3 bases and at J to 2 bases, leaving 7 bases not matched to a gene. The DNA of the CDR3 is TGTGCCAGCTCACCCGGGACAGTCGATACCTACGAGCAGTACTTC. Encoded protein: CASSPGTVDTYEQYF.

This sequence joins TRBV4-1 and TRBJ2-7; D is perhaps TRBD2 (5 bases). CDR3 length equals 14 residues. V was pared by 0 bases and J by 3 bases, with 9 bases between. Germline CDR1 and CDR2: MGHRA and YSYEKL. The CDR3 DNA sequence: TGCGCCAGCAGCCAAGATCGGACTTACTACGAGCAGTACTTC. Translated: CASSQDRTYYEQYF.

In nucleotides, the CDR3 is TGTGCCAGCAGTTATTTGGGGAGCACGCAGTATTTT. Its translation is CASSYLGSTQYF. The chain employs TRBV6-6 and TRBJ2-3, with TRBD2 as a possible D gene (5 bases). The CDR3 spans 12 residues. The germline CDR1 and CDR2 sequences are MNHNY and SVGAGI (reference sequence). Trimming left V 3 bases short and J 9 bases short, with 10 bases between.

The V and J genes are TRBV11-1 and TRBJ2-7, with D possibly being TRBD1 (5 bases). V was shortened by 4 bases and J by 5 bases, with 18 bases between the two germline ends. Germline CDR1 and CDR2: SGHAT and FQDESV (reference sequence). The CDR3 has 15 amino acids. CDR3 coding DNA: TGTGCCAGCAGCTCGGACGTCTCAGGGATCCACGAGCAGTACTTC. Protein: CASSSDVSGIHEQYF.

The chain uses TRBV11-2 and TRBJ2-7, with 8 nucleotides matching TRBD1. Germline assignment: CDR1 SGHAT and CDR2 FQNNGV. The CDR3 is 18 amino acids. The V and J ends lost 0 bases and 5 bases, in that order; junction bases with no gene match: 15. The CDR3 bases are TGTGCCAGCAGCTTAGATGGGACAGGCACCTCAATCCCCCACGAGCAGTACTTC. Encoded protein: CASSLDGTGTSIPHEQYF. Variable domain in full (rest from reference TRBV11-2 and TRBJ2-7): EAGVAQSPRYKIIEKRQSVAFWCNPISGHATLYWYQQILGQGPKLLIQFQNNGVVDDSQLPKDRFSAERLKGVDSTLKIQPAKLEDSAVYLCASSLDGTGTSIPHEQYFGPGTRLTVT.

The V call is TRBV10-3, the J call TRBJ1-1; D is unresolved. With 3 bases removed from V and 0 bases from J, the gap between germline ends came to 11 bases. CDR1 and CDR2 (germline): ENHRY, SYGVKD. The length of the CDR3 is 15 residues. The CDR3 sequence: CAISDPSNMNTEAFF. CDR3 DNA sequence: TGTGCCATCAGTGACCCCTCCAACATGAACACTGAAGCTTTCTTT.

The rearrangement links TRBV7-6 to TRBJ2-3; D possibly corresponds to TRBD2 (5 bases). CDR3 length equals 15 residues. Germline assignment: CDR1 SGHVS and CDR2 FNYEAQ. V lost 0 bases to trimming and J lost 3 bases, with 10 bases between them. CDR3 sequence (DNA): TGTGCCAGCAGCTTAGCGGGGAGTGGAACAGATACGCAGTATTTT. The encoded protein is CASSLAGSGTDTQYF.

The chain carries TRBV30 and TRBJ1-1, with no clear D. Germline V gives CDR1 GTSNPN, CDR2 SVGIG (reference sequence). The CDR3 spans 11 residues. V lost 2 bases and J 6 bases, leaving 7 bases between the germline ends. The CDR3 DNA follows: TGTGCCTGGAGTAGCGGGGCTGAAGCTTTCTTT. As protein: CAWSSGAEAFF.

V is TRBV2 and J is TRBJ2-7; unclear D gene. The germline gives CDR1 SNHLY, CDR2 FYNNEI. The CDR3 sequence is 11 residues long. V lost 6 bases and J lost 3, with 6 bases in between. CDR3: CASSHSYEQYF. The CDR3 DNA reads as TGTGCCAGCAGCCACAGCTACGAGCAGTACTTC. Together with reference TRBV2 and TRBJ2-7, the CDR3 gives the full variable domain: EPEVTQTPSHQVTQMGQEVILRCVPISNHLYFYWYRQILGQKVEFLVSFYNNEISEKSEIFDDQFSVERPDGSNFTLKIRSTKLEDSAMYFCASSHSYEQYFGPGTRLTVT.